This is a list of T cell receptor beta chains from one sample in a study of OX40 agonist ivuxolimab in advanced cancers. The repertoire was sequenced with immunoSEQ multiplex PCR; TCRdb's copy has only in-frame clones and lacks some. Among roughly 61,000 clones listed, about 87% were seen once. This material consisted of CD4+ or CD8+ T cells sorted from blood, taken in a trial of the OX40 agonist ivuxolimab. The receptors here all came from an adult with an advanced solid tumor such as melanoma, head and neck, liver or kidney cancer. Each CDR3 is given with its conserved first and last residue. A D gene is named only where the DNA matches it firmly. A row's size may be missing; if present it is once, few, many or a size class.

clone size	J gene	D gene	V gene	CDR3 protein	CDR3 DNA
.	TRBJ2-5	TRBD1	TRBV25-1	CATQGTGGFQETQYF	TGTGCCACCCAAGGGACAGGTGGCTTCCAAGAGACCCAGTACTTC
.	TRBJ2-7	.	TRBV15	CATSSQFGVQYF	TGTGCCACCAGCAGTCAGTTTGGGGTGCAGTACTTC
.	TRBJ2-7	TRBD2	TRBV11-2	CASSLGGIGTSGEQYF	TGTGCCAGCAGCTTAGGGGGAATTGGGACTAGCGGGGAGCAGTACTTC
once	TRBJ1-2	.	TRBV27	CASSLQGGGYGYTF	TGTGCCAGCAGTTTACAAGGGGGTGGCTATGGCTACACCTTC
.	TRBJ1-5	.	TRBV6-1	CASSELQVNQPQHF	TGTGCCAGCAGTGAACTCCAGGTCAATCAGCCCCAGCATTTT
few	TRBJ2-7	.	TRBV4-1	CASSLANEQYF	TGCGCCAGCAGCTTAGCGAACGAGCAGTACTTC
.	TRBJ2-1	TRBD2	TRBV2	CASSDAGGQASYNEQFF	TGTGCCAGCAGTGATGCGGGGGGCCAGGCATCCTACAATGAGCAGTTCTTC
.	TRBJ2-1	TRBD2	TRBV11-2	CASSTRLAGNNEQFF	TGTGCCAGCAGCACCAGACTAGCGGGGAACAATGAGCAGTTCTTC
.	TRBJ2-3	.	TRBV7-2	CASSLSQISPPGTDTQYF	TGTGCCAGCAGCTTGTCCCAGATTTCCCCGCCAGGGACAGATACGCAGTATTTT
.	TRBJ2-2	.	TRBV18	CASSTGNTGELFF	TGTGCCAGCTCAACCGGCAACACCGGGGAGCTGTTTTTT
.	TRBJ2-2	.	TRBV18	CASSPGVEAGELFF	TGTGCCAGCTCACCAGGCGTAGAGGCCGGGGAGCTGTTTTTT
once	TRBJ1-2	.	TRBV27	CASSFAWGRDGYTF	TGTGCCAGCAGTTTCGCTTGGGGGCGGGATGGCTACACCTTC
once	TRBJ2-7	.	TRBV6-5	CASSYGRQASSYEQYF	TGTGCCAGCAGTTATGGCCGACAGGCGAGCTCCTACGAGCAGTACTTC
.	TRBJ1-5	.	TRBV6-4	CASSVGQPQHF	TGTGCCAGCAGTGTAGGTCAGCCCCAGCATTTT
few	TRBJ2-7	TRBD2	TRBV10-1	CASSPGTSAYEQYF	TGCGCCAGCAGTCCCGGGACTAGCGCTTACGAGCAGTACTTC
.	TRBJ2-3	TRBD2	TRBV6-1	CASRLAGSTDTQYF	TGTGCCAGCAGGTTAGCGGGGAGCACAGATACGCAGTATTTT
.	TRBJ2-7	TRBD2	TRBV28	CASSSFTGGTYEQYF	TGTGCCAGCAGTTCTTTCACGGGAGGAACCTACGAGCAGTACTTC
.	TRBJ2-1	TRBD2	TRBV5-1	CASSWGVGTSISEQFF	TGCGCCAGCAGCTGGGGGGTCGGGACTAGCATTAGTGAGCAGTTCTTC
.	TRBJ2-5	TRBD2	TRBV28	CASSLGGGIQETQYF	TGTGCCAGCAGTTTAGGGGGGGGGATCCAAGAGACCCAGTACTTC
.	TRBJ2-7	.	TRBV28	CASSLNRGFSSEQYF	TGTGCCAGCAGTTTAAATCGGGGTTTCAGTAGCGAGCAGTACTTC
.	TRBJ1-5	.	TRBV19	CASTPGRAGNQPQHF	TGTGCCAGTACCCCAGGGCGTGCTGGCAATCAGCCCCAGCATTTT
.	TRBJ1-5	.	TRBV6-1	CASGSMRTAQPQHF	TGTGCCAGCGGGAGCATGAGAACTGCTCAGCCCCAGCATTTT
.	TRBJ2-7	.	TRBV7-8	CASSLEAYEQYF	TGTGCCAGCAGCTTAGAGGCCTACGAGCAGTACTTC
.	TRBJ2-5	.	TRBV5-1	CASSRSQETQYF	TGCGCCAGCAGCAGATCACAGGAGACCCAGTACTTC
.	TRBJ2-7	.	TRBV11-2	CASSSLGSRATYEQYF	TGTGCCAGCAGCTCCTTAGGGAGCAGGGCTACCTACGAGCAGTACTTC
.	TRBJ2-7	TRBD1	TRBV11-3	CASSLERGRGYEQYF	TGTGCCAGCAGCTTAGAGAGGGGGCGCGGGTACGAGCAGTACTTC
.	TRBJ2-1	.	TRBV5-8	CASSLYSGVGAYNEQFF	TGTGCCAGCAGCTTGTATTCAGGGGTTGGCGCCTACAATGAGCAGTTCTTC
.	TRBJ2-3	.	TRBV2	CASSVSSGTDTQYF	TGTGCCAGCAGTGTTAGCTCGGGCACAGATACGCAGTATTTT
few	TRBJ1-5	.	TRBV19	CASAQGYSNQPQHF	TGTGCCAGTGCCCAGGGTTATAGCAATCAGCCCCAGCATTTT
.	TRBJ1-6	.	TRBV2	CASTPNNRKNSPLHF	TGTGCCAGCACGCCCAATAACCGCAAAAATTCACCCCTCCACTTT
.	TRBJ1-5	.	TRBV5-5	CASSLGPSSNQPQHF	TGTGCCAGCAGCCTAGGGCCTAGTAGCAATCAGCCCCAGCATTTT
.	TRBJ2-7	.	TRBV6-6	CASSYSAGSPYEQYF	TGTGCCAGCAGTTACTCCGCAGGGAGCCCCTACGAGCAGTACTTC
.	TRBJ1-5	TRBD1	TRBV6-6	CASSGTGTNQPQHF	TGTGCCAGCAGCGGGACAGGGACTAATCAGCCCCAGCATTTT
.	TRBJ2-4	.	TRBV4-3	CASSQARRQALAKNIQYF	TGCGCCAGCAGCCAAGCGAGGAGACAGGCCCTAGCCAAAAACATTCAGTACTTC
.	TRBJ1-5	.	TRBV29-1	CSVGTASNQPQHF	TGCAGCGTTGGGACAGCCAGCAATCAGCCCCAGCATTTT
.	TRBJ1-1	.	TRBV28	CASSSASPTGNGFTEAFF	TGTGCCAGCAGTTCCGCATCACCCACAGGGAACGGATTTACTGAAGCTTTCTTT
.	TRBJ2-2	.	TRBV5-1	CASSGGGQGAGELFF	TGCGCCAGCAGCGGCGGGGGCCAGGGGGCCGGGGAGCTGTTTTTT
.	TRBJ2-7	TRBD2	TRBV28	CATGLAGGSSYEQYF	TGTGCCACGGGACTAGCGGGAGGGAGCTCCTACGAGCAGTACTTC
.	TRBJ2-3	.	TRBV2	CASALTTDTQYF	TGTGCCAGCGCCCTTACCACAGATACGCAGTATTTT
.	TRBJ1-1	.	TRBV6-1	CAGGTKNTEAFF	TGTGCCGGGGGTACCAAGAACACTGAAGCTTTCTTT
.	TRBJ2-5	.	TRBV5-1	CASSLGGEETQYF	TGCGCCAGCAGCTTGGGCGGGGAAGAGACCCAGTACTTC
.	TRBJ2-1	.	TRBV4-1	CASSQEGDSGVSSYNEQFF	TGCGCCAGCAGCCAAGAAGGGGACTCTGGAGTCAGCTCCTACAATGAGCAGTTCTTC
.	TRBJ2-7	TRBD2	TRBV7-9	CASSNRGTSEQYF	TGTGCCAGCAGCAACCGGGGGACTAGCGAGCAGTACTTC
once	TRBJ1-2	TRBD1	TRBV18	CASSLTDRQGEYGYTF	TGTGCCAGCTCACTCACGGACCGACAGGGCGAATATGGCTACACCTTC
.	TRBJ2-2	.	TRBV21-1	CASSKGCPGELFF	TGTGCCAGCAGCAAAGGATGTCCCGGGGAGCTGTTTTTT
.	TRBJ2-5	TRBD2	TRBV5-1	CASSLRGGETQYF	TGCGCCAGCAGCTTGCGGGGGGGAGAGACCCAGTACTTC
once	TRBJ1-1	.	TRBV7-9	CASSLARGGDTEAFF	TGTGCCAGCAGCTTAGCGCGGGGCGGGGACACTGAAGCTTTCTTT
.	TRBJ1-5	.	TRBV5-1	CASSSGEGNQPQHF	TGCGCCAGCAGCTCAGGGGAGGGCAATCAGCCCCAGCATTTT
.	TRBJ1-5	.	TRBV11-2	CASSLVGPNQPQHF	TGTGCCAGCAGCTTAGTTGGACCCAATCAGCCCCAGCATTTT
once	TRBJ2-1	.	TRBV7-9	CASSISRDYNEQFF	TGTGCCAGCAGCATCAGCCGGGACTACAATGAGCAGTTCTTC
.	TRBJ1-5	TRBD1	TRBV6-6	CASSGQGGSNQPQHF	TGTGCCAGCAGTGGCCAGGGGGGGAGCAATCAGCCCCAGCATTTT
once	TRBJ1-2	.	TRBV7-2	CASSLVGQVPGYTF	TGTGCCAGCAGCTTAGTGGGACAAGTACCGGGCTACACCTTC
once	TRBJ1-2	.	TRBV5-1	CASSFGHLPNYGYTF	TGCGCCAGCAGCTTTGGACACCTCCCTAACTATGGCTACACCTTC
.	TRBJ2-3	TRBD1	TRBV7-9	CASNDRGVADTQYF	TGTGCCAGCAACGACAGGGGCGTCGCAGATACGCAGTATTTT
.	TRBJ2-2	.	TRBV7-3	CASSLSDPTGELFF	TGTGCCAGCAGCTTATCTGACCCCACCGGGGAGCTGTTTTTT
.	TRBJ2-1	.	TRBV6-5	CASSYSRGSYNEQFF	TGTGCCAGCAGTTACTCACGAGGATCCTACAATGAGCAGTTCTTC